This TCR beta chain is drawn from a study of Ad26.COV2.S vaccination and SARS-CoV-2 variants. Overall study results and limits: Non-spike TCR breadth did not differ much between vaccine and placebo recipients.

This clone was observed a single time. The antigen is unknown. Clones were read by immunoSEQ multiplex PCR, and TCRdb kept only the in-frame ones, dropping some. Among about 180,000 clones listed, around 85% were seen once. CDR1 is LNHDA, CDR2 SQIVND, per germline (reference sequence). Between the trimmed V and J ends, which lost 1 base and 1 base, there was a span of 4 bases. The length of the CDR3 is 13 residues. V gene TRBV19 combines with J gene TRBJ1-2; D is unclear. This receptor was obtained from a human donor who had recovered from COVID-19. Sequencing used peripheral blood, obtained after recovery from COVID-19. CDR3 in amino acids: CASSIGHNYGYTF. The CDR3 DNA reads TGTGCCAGTAGTATAGGTCATAACTATGGCTACACCTTC.